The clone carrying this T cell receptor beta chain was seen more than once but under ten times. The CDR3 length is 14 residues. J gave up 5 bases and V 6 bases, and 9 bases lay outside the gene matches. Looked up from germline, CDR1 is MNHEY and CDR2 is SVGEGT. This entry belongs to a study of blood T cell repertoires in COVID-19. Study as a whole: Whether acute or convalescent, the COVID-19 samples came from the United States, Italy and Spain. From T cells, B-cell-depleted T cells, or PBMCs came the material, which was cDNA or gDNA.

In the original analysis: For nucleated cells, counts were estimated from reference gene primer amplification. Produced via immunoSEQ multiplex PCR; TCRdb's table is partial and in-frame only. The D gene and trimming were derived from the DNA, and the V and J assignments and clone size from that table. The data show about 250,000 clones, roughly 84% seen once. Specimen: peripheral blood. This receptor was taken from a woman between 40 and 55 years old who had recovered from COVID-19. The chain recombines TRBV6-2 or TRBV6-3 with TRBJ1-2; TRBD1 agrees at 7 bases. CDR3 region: CASSVNYRGYGYTF. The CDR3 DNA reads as TGTGCCAGCAGCGTAAACTACAGGGGATATGGCTACACCTTC.